The 9 T cell receptor beta chains below were found in one sample sequenced in a study of T cell repertoires in cytomegalovirus infection. TCRdb re-called the reads through MiXCR, storing one row per CDR3 protein. Counted here are 450,000 to 550,000 distinct CDR3 sequences, 15% to 20% occurring once; the ten biggest clones make up about 24%. Sequencing used CD8+ T cells from PBMCs. The receptor source for this set is a human donor in good health (CMV status not recorded). Some clones in this sample may be carry-over from other donors' samples.

Only a few counts were recorded for this clonotype. This chain links TRBV28 with TRBJ2-1, with 9 positions matching TRBD2. The CDR3 covers 15 residues. With 5 bases clipped from V and 7 bases from J, the junction kept 9 bases outside the gene matches. Per the germline V gene, CDR1 is MDHEN and CDR2 is SYDVKM. The CDR3 loop is CASSLQREVYNEQFF. The CDR3 bases are TGTGCCAGCAGTCTCCAGCGGGAGGTTTATAATGAGCAGTTCTTC.

In this sample, this clonotype turned up a few times. V gene TRBV7-9 combines with J gene TRBJ1-4; 7 bases are a match to TRBD1. V dropped 11 bases and J dropped 7; count of bases not matched to a gene: 13. This CDR3 region has 14 residues. CDR1 SEHNR and CDR2 FQNEAQ come from the germline V gene (reference sequence). This chain's CDR3 is CAGMITGVGEKLFF. CDR3 nucleotides: TGTGCCGGCATGATCACAGGGGTGGGTGAAAAACTGTTTTTT.

This chain joins TRBV2 and TRBJ2-1; D is possibly TRBD2 (5 bases). Per germline, CDR1 SNHLY and CDR2 FYNNEI. The CDR3 is 11 residues long. V lost 9 bases to trimming and J lost 7 bases, with 10 bases between them. CDR3 protein: CAREAVNEQFF. Here the CDR3 DNA reads TGTGCCAGGGAGGCGGTTAATGAGCAGTTCTTC.

The sample holds many counts of this clonotype. This chain uses TRBV7-9 with TRBJ2-2; D may be TRBD1 (7 bases). Germline lookup yields CDR1 SEHNR and CDR2 FQNEAQ (reference sequence). The V end lost 4 bases, the J end lost 4 bases, and 16 bases lay between the germline ends. CDR3 length: 16 amino acids. This chain's CDR3 is CASSSWRRGVTGELFF. Here the CDR3 DNA reads TGTGCCAGCAGCTCCTGGCGCAGGGGGGTCACCGGGGAGCTGTTTTTT.

The chain employs TRBV20-1 and TRBJ2-7; 9 nucleotides align to TRBD1. This CDR3 has 16 amino acids. The germline V gene has CDR1 DFQATT and CDR2 SNEGSKA (reference sequence). V lost 5 bases to trimming and J lost 2 bases; unmatched junction nucleotides: 13. DNA for the CDR3: TGCAGTGCTTCAAGCAGAACCGGGACAGGGCCCTACGAGCAGTACTTC. It yields the protein CSASSRTGTGPYEQYF.

In its sample, this clonotype was seen a few times. The V call is TRBV27, the J call TRBJ2-7; 8 bases agree with TRBD1. V shed 7 bases and J 3 bases; nucleotides not matched to a gene: 2. Germline V gene lookup returns CDR1 MNHEY and CDR2 SMNVEV (reference sequence). CDR3 size: 12 residues. The CDR3 bases are TGTGCCAGCATCGGGACAGGCTACGAGCAGTACTTC. Its translation is CASIGTGYEQYF.

This chain uses TRBV7-9 with TRBJ2-7; D is tentatively TRBD1 or TRBD2 (5 bases each). The CDR3 sequence is 15 residues long. Between the trimmed V and J ends, which lost 6 bases and 2 bases, there was a span of 17 bases. CDR1 SEHNR and CDR2 FQNEAQ come from the germline V gene (reference sequence). For the CDR3, the DNA is TGTGCCAGCAGTCCCTGGGGGAAAGAGGCCTACGAGCAGTACTTC. This encodes CASSPWGKEAYEQYF.

This chain connects TRBV28 to TRBJ1-2, with D unresolved. With 3 bases removed from V and 4 bases from J, the gap between germline ends came to 9 bases. CDR1 is MDHEN and CDR2 is SYDVKM in the germline V gene. The CDR3 consists of 13 residues. In DNA form, the CDR3 reads TGTGCCAGCAGTTTTGAGGAGAGCTATGGCTACACCTTC. Its protein is CASSFEESYGYTF.

This clonotype occurred many times. This sequence joins TRBV19 and TRBJ2-7; 7 bases match TRBD2. The CDR3 has 15 residues. The germline V gene encodes CDR1 LNHDA and CDR2 SQIVND (reference sequence). The junction had 9 bases not matched to a gene; V was cut back by 5 bases and J by 2 bases. The CDR3 spells CASSWSSGITYEQYF. For the CDR3, the DNA is TGTGCCAGTAGTTGGAGCAGCGGGATAACCTACGAGCAGTACTTC.